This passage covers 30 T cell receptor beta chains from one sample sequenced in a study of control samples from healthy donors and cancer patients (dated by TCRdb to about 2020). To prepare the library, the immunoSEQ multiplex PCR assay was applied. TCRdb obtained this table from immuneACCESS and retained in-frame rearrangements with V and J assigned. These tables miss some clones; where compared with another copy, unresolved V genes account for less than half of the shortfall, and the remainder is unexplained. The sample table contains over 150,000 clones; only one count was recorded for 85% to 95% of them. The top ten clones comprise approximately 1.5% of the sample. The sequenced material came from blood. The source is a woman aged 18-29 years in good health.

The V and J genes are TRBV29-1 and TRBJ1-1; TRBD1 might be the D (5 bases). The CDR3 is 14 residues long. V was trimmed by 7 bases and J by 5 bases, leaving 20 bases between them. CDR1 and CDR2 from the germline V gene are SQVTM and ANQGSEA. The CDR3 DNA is TGCAGCGCGTGGGGTGGGGGATGGGGGACTGAAGCTTTCTTT. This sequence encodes CSAWGGGWGTEAFF.

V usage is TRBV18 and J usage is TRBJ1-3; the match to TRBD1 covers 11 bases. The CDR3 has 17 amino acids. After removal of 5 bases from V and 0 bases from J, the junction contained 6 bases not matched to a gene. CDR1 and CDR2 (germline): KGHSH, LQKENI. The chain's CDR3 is CASSATGTGGSGNTIYF. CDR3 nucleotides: TGTGCCAGCTCAGCCACCGGGACAGGGGGCTCTGGAAACACCATATATTTT.

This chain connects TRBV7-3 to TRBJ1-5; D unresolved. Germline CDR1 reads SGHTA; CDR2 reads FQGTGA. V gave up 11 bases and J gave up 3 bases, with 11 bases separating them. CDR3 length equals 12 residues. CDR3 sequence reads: CAVRADNQPQHF. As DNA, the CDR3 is TGTGCCGTAAGGGCCGACAATCAGCCCCAGCATTTT.

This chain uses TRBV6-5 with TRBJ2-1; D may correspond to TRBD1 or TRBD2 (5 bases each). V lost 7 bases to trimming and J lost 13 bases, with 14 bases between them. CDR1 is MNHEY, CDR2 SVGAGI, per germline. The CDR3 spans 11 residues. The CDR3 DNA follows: TGTGCCAGCAAGGGACCCCGAAAACAGTTCTTC. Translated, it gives CASKGPRKQFF.

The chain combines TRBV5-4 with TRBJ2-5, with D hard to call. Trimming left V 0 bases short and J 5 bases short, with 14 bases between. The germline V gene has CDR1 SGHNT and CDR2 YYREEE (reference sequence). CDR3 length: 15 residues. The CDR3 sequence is CASSLGGQPLETQYF. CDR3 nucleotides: TGTGCCAGCAGCTTGGGAGGTCAGCCCCTGGAGACCCAGTACTTC.

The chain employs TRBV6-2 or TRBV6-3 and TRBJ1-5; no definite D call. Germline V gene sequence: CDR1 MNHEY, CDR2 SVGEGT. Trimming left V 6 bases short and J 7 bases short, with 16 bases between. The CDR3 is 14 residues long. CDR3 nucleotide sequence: TGTGCCAGCAGCCCACGGACCGCAACACAGCCCCAGCATTTT. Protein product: CASSPRTATQPQHF.

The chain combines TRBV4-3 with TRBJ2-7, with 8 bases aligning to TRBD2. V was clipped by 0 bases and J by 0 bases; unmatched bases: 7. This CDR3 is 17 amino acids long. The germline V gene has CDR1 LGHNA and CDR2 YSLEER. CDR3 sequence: CASSQDRNSGNSYEQYF. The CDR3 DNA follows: TGCGCCAGCAGCCAAGATAGGAATAGCGGGAACTCCTACGAGCAGTACTTC.

The CDR3 nucleotides read TGTGCCAGCAGCACCCTAGGACAGGGTGGCTACACCTTC. It is translated as CASSTLGQGGYTF. The genes are TRBV21-1 and TRBJ1-2; the DNA was not compared with TRBD1, the D call given in the table. TRBV21-1 is given as a pseudogene. The CDR3 totals 13 residues.

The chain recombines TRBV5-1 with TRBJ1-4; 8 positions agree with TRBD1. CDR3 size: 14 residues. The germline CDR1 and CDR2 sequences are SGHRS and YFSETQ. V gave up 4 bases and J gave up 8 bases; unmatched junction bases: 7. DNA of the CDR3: TGCGCCAGCAGCCTTGGACAGGGCCGAGAAAAACTGTTTTTT. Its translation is CASSLGQGREKLFF.

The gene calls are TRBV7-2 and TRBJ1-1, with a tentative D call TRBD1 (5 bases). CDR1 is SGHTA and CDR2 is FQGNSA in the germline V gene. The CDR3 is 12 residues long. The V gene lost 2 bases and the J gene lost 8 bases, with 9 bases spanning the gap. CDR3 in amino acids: CASSLSGAEAFF. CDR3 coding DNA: TGTGCCAGCAGCTTAAGCGGGGCGGAAGCTTTCTTT. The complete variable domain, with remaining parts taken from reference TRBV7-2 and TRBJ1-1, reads GAGVSQSPSNKVTEKGKDVELRCDPISGHTALYWYRQSLGQGLEFLIYFQGNSAPDKSGLPSDRFSAERTGGSVSTLTIQRTQQEDSAVYLCASSLSGAEAFFGQGTRLTVV.

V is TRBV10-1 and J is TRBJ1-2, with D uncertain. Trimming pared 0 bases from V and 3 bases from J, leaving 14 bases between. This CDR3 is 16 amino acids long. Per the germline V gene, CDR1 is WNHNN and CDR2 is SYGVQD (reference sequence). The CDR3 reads CASSESIGEDDYGYTF. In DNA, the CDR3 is TGCGCCAGCAGTGAGTCGATCGGGGAGGACGACTATGGCTACACCTTC.

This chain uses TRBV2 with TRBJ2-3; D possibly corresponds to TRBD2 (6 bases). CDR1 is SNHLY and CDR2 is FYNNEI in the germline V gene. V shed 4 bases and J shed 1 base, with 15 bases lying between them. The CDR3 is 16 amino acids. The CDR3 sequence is CASSGDVAEGTDTQYF. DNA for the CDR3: TGTGCCAGCAGTGGTGACGTAGCGGAGGGCACAGATACGCAGTATTTT.

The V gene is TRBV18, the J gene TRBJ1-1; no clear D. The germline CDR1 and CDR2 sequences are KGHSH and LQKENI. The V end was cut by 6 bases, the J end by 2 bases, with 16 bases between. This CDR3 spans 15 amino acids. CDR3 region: CASSVEGGGNTEAFF. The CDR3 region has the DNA TGTGCCAGCTCGGTGGAGGGCGGAGGTAACACTGAAGCTTTCTTT.

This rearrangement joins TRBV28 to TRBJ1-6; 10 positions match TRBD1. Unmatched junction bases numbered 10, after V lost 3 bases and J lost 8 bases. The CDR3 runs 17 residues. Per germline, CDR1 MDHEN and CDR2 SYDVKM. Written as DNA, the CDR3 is TGTGCCAGCAGTTTCCAGGGACAGGGGAAAGTACATTCACCCCTCCACTTT. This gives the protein CASSFQGQGKVHSPLHF. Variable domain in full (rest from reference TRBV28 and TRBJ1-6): DVKVTQSSRYLVKRTGEKVFLECVQDMDHENMFWYRQDPGLGLRLIYFSYDVKMKEKGDIPEGYSVSREKKERFSLILESASTNQTSMYLCASSFQGQGKVHSPLHFGNGTRLTVT.

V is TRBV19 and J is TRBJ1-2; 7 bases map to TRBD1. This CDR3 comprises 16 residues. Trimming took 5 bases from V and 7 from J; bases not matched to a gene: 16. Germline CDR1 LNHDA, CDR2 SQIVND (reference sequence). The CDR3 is CASSVLSTGPGLGYTF. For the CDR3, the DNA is TGTGCCAGTAGTGTCTTATCGACAGGGCCGGGGCTTGGCTACACCTTC.

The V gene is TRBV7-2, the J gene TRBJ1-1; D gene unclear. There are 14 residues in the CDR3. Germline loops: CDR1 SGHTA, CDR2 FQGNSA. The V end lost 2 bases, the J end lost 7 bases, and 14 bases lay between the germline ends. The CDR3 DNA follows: TGTGCCAGCAGCTTATTAAGCGAGAGCCTTGAAGCTTTCTTT. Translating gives CASSLLSESLEAFF. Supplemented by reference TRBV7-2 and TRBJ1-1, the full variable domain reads GAGVSQSPSNKVTEKGKDVELRCDPISGHTALYWYRQSLGQGLEFLIYFQGNSAPDKSGLPSDRFSAERTGGSVSTLTIQRTQQEDSAVYLCASSLLSESLEAFFGQGTRLTVV.

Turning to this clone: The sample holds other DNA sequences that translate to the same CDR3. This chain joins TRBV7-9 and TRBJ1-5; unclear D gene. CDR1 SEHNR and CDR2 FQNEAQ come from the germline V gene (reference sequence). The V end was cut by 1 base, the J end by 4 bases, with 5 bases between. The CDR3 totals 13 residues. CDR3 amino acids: CASSLGRNQPQHF. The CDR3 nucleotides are TGTGCCAGCAGCTTAGGCAGAAATCAGCCCCAGCATTTT.

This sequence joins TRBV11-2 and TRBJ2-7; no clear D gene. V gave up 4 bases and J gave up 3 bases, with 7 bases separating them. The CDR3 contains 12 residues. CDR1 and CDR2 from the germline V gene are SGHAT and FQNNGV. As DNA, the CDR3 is TGTGCCAGCAGCTACAAGGTCTACGAGCAGTACTTC. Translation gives CASSYKVYEQYF.

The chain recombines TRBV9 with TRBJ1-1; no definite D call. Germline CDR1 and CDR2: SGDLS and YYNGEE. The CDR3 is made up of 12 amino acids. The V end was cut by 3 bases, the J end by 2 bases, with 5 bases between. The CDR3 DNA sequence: TGTGCCAGCAGCGGCCTTAACACTGAAGCTTTCTTT. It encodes CASSGLNTEAFF.

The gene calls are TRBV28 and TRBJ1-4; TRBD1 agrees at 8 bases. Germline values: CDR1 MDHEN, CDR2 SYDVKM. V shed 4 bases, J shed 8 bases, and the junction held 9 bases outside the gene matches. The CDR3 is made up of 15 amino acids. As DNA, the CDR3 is TGTGCCAGCAGTTCCAGTCGACAGGGGTCCGAAAAACTGTTTTTT. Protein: CASSSSRQGSEKLFF.

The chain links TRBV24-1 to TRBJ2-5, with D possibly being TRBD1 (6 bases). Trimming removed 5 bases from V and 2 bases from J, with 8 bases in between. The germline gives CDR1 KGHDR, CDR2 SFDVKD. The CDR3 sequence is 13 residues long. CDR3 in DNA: TGTGCCACCAGTGCAGGGGTTCAAGAGACCCAGTACTTC. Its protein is CATSAGVQETQYF.

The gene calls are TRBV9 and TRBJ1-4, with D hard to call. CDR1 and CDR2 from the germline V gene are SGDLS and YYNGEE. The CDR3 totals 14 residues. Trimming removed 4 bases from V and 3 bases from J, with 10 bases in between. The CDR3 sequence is CASSLTSANEKLFF. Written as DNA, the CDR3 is TGTGCCAGCAGCTTGACCTCGGCTAATGAAAAACTGTTTTTT.

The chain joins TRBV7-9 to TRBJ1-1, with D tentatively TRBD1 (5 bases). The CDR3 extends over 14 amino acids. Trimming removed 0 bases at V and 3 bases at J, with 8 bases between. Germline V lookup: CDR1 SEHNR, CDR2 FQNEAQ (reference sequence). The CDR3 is CASSLALGDTEAFF. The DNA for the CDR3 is TGTGCCAGCAGCTTAGCGTTGGGGGACACTGAAGCTTTCTTT. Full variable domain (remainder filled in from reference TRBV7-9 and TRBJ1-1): DTGVSQNPRHKITKRGQNVTFRCDPISEHNRLYWYRQTLGQGPEFLTYFQNEAQLEKSRLLSDRFSAERPKGSFSTLEIQRTEQGDSAMYLCASSLALGDTEAFFGQGTRLTVV.

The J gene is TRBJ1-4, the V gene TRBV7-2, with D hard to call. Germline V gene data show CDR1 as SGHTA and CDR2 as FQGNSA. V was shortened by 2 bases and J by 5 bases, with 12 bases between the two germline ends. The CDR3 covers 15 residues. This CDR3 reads CASSLIWTDNEKLFF. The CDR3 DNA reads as TGTGCCAGCAGCTTAATTTGGACGGACAATGAAAAACTGTTTTTT.

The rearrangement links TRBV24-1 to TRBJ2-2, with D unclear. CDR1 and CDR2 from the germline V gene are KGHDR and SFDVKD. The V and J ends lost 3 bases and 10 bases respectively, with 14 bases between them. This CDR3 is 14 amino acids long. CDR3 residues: CATSDASKPKELFF. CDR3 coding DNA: TGTGCCACCAGTGATGCCTCAAAACCCAAGGAGCTGTTTTTT.

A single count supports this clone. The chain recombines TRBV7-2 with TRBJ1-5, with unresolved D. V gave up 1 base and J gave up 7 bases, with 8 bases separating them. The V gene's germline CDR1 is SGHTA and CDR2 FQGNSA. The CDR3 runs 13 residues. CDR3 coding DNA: TGTGCCAGCAGCTTAGGGGCTAGGCAGCCCCAGCATTTT. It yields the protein CASSLGARQPQHF. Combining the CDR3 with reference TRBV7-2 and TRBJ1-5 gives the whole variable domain GAGVSQSPSNKVTEKGKDVELRCDPISGHTALYWYRQSLGQGLEFLIYFQGNSAPDKSGLPSDRFSAERTGGSVSTLTIQRTQQEDSAVYLCASSLGARQPQHFGDGTRLSIL.

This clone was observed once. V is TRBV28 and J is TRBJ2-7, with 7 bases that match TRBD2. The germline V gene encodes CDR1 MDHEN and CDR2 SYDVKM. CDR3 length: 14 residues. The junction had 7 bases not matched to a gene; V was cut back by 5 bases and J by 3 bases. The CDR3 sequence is CASSVGGAGYEQYF. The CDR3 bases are TGTGCCAGCAGTGTGGGAGGGGCAGGCTACGAGCAGTACTTC.

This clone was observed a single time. The CDR3 nucleotides are TGTGCCAGCAGCTTAGGACAGGGCGGTGGCGAAAAACTGTTTTTT. It specifies CASSLGQGGGEKLFF. The rearrangement joins TRBV7-2 to TRBJ1-4; 7 bases fit TRBD1. V was clipped by 1 base and J by 8 bases; unmatched bases: 7. The CDR3 consists of 15 residues. Germline V lookup: CDR1 SGHTA, CDR2 FQGNSA.

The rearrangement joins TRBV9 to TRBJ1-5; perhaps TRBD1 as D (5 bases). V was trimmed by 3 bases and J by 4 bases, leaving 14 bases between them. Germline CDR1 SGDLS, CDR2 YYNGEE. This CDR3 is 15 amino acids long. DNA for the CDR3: TGTGCCAGCAGCGGGGGGTCAGGCCCTAATCAGCCCCAGCATTTT. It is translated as CASSGGSGPNQPQHF.

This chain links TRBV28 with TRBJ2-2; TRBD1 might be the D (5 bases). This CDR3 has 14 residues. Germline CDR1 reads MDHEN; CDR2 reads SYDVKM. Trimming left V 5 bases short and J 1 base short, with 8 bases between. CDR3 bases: TGTGCCAGCAGTCCTGGACAGAACACCGGGGAGCTGTTTTTT. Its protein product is CASSPGQNTGELFF.